One and the same sample provided the 18 T cell receptor beta chains below, sequenced in a study of CD8+ T cells in alopecia areata. Stated treatment: oral pan-JAK inhibitor, 5-10 mg twice daily. It was cDNA, reverse transcribed from extracted RNA, that served as the sequencing template. The data were produced by immunoSEQ multiplex PCR, yet TCRdb's version contains in-frame clones alone and is incomplete. Seen here are some 190,000 clones, around three fifths observed once, and the top ten hold just over 1%. Sequenced material: CD4+ T cells sorted from blood, taken at week 24, from a patient treated with tofacitinib. Receptors were obtained from a human donor with alopecia areata.

The chain recombines TRBV30 with TRBJ1-5; the match to TRBD1 covers 7 bases. The CDR3 is 13 amino acids. Germline V gene data show CDR1 as GTSNPN and CDR2 as SVGIG (reference sequence). V was clipped by 2 bases and J by 7 bases; unmatched bases: 5. In DNA form, the CDR3 reads TGTGCCTGGAGTCTCAGCAGGGGGCAGCCCCAGCATTTT. Translation gives CAWSLSRGQPQHF.

The chain recombines TRBV11-2 with TRBJ2-2, with D uncertain. V lost 7 bases and J 1 base, leaving 10 bases between the germline ends. The germline gives CDR1 SGHAT, CDR2 FQNNGV. The CDR3 has 14 residues. The CDR3 DNA follows: TGTGCCAGCATGCGGTTCCAGAACACCGGGGAGCTGTTTTTT. This encodes CASMRFQNTGELFF.

The gene calls are TRBV30 and TRBJ2-1, with TRBD1 matching over 7 bases. This CDR3 has 15 residues. Germline CDR1 is GTSNPN and CDR2 is SVGIG (reference sequence). The junction had 13 bases not matched to a gene; V was cut back by 4 bases and J by 7 bases. CDR3 protein: CAWTSGTAAKNEQFF. The CDR3 DNA sequence: TGTGCCTGGACCTCCGGGACAGCCGCTAAGAATGAGCAGTTCTTC.

This chain's CDR3 is CSFAREAQYF. The CDR3 DNA sequence: TGCAGCTTTGCCCGGGAGGCGCAGTATTTT. The chain combines TRBV29-1 with TRBJ2-3, with 7 bases aligning to TRBD2. The length of the CDR3 is 10 residues. The junction had 6 bases not matched to a gene; V was cut back by 8 bases and J by 10 bases. Germline V lookup: CDR1 SQVTM, CDR2 ANQGSEA.

The chain couples TRBV18 to TRBJ2-7; 7 nucleotides agree with TRBD1. The CDR3 contains 16 residues. J gave up 5 bases and V 6 bases, and 16 bases lay outside the gene matches. CDR1 and CDR2 (germline): KGHSH, LQKENI. Here the CDR3 reads CASSTFRDRDVHEQYF. The CDR3 nucleotides read TGTGCCAGCTCCACGTTCCGAGACAGGGATGTCCACGAGCAGTACTTC.

This clone appeared a few times. This sequence joins TRBV30 and TRBJ2-5; no clear D gene. Germline CDR1 and CDR2: GTSNPN and SVGIG (reference sequence). V was clipped by 3 bases and J by 2 bases, with 4 bases between them. The CDR3 is 11 amino acids. DNA for the CDR3: TGTGCCTGGAGCCAACAAGAGACCCAGTACTTC. Translated: CAWSQQETQYF.

The chain is built from TRBV23-1 and TRBJ1-6; D is undetermined. TRBV23-1 is an open reading frame whose function is uncertain. Between the trimmed V and J ends, which lost 10 bases and 13 bases, there was a span of 11 bases. The CDR3 has 10 residues. CDR3 DNA: TGCGCCAACCTACCACCGCCCCTCCACTTT. Residues: CANLPPPLHF.

The chain links TRBV2 to TRBJ1-6; 7 bases map to TRBD1. With 7 bases clipped from V and 6 bases from J, the junction kept 9 bases outside the gene matches. Germline V CDR1 and CDR2: SNHLY, FYNNEI. CDR3 length: 15 amino acids. CDR3: CASTLHRGSNSPLHF. CDR3 nucleotides: TGTGCCAGCACCCTGCACAGGGGCAGTAATTCACCCCTCCACTTT. Variable domain in full (rest from reference TRBV2 and TRBJ1-6): EPEVTQTPSHQVTQMGQEVILRCVPISNHLYFYWYRQILGQKVEFLVSFYNNEISEKSEIFDDQFSVERPDGSNFTLKIRSTKLEDSAMYFCASTLHRGSNSPLHFGNGTRLTVT.

This clone was observed a handful of times. The J gene is TRBJ1-1, the V gene TRBV6-6; the D is unclear. V dropped 6 bases and J dropped 5 bases, with 22 bases sitting between them. Germline CDR1 is MNHNY and CDR2 is SVGAGI (reference sequence). The CDR3 is made up of 16 amino acids. CDR3 residues: CASRQRRADSRTEAFF. The DNA of the CDR3 is TGTGCCAGCAGGCAACGGAGGGCAGATAGTCGGACTGAAGCTTTCTTT.

The sample holds one count of this clone. The CDR3 region is CASSFTSTLTF. The CDR3, as DNA: TGTGCCAGCAGCTTTACTTCGACCCTGACTTTC. The V and J genes are TRBV7-2 and TRBJ2-6; no firm D call. Trimming cost V 3 bases and J 15 bases, with 9 bases left between them. This CDR3 region has 11 residues. CDR1 is SGHTA, CDR2 FQGNSA, per germline.

This clone was picked up a small number of times. The V gene is TRBV9, the J gene TRBJ2-1; TRBD2 matches 9 bases. The CDR3 is 15 residues long. CDR1 SGDLS and CDR2 YYNGEE come from the germline V gene. The junction had 5 bases not matched to a gene; V was cut back by 2 bases and J by 5 bases. In DNA, the CDR3 is TGTGCCAGCAGCGTGGGGACTAGCCGGAACAATGAGCAGTTCTTC. Protein product: CASSVGTSRNNEQFF.

The chain employs TRBV7-2 and TRBJ2-3; D gene ambiguous. V was shortened by 0 bases and J by 4 bases, with 11 bases between the two germline ends. Germline values: CDR1 SGHTA, CDR2 FQGNSA. The CDR3 extends over 15 amino acids. The CDR3 here is CASSLARERPDTQYF. In nucleotides, the CDR3 is TGTGCCAGCAGCTTAGCCCGTGAAAGGCCAGATACGCAGTATTTT. Combining the CDR3 with reference TRBV7-2 and TRBJ2-3 gives the whole variable domain GAGVSQSPSNKVTEKGKDVELRCDPISGHTALYWYRQSLGQGLEFLIYFQGNSAPDKSGLPSDRFSAERTGGSVSTLTIQRTQQEDSAVYLCASSLARERPDTQYFGPGTRLTVL.

V and J are TRBV29-1 and TRBJ1-2; possibly TRBD1 for D (6 bases). This CDR3 contains 15 residues. The V and J ends lost 6 bases and 6 bases respectively, with 23 bases between them. Germline V gene data show CDR1 as SQVTM and CDR2 as ANQGSEA. In DNA form, the CDR3 reads TGCAGCGTCCAGCGGACGAATACAGGGAACGATGGCTACACCTTC. Protein product: CSVQRTNTGNDGYTF.

This clone was counted a few times. The J gene is TRBJ2-4, the V gene TRBV29-1; tentative D call: TRBD1 (6 bases). Germline assignment: CDR1 SQVTM and CDR2 ANQGSEA. The CDR3 length is 15 residues. The germline V and J ends were trimmed by 6 bases and 1 base, with 16 bases remaining between them. The CDR3 spells CSVTRPGEAKNIQYF. The CDR3 DNA is TGCAGCGTCACAAGACCAGGGGAGGCCAAAAACATTCAGTACTTC.

J is TRBJ1-6 and V is TRBV23-1; 8 nucleotides line up with TRBD1. TRBV23-1 is placed among ORFs of uncertain function. The CDR3 has 16 residues. The V segment lost 0 bases and the J segment 7 bases; nucleotides outside the gene matches: 5. The CDR3 nucleotides are TGCGCCAGCAGTCAATCGGAGACAGGGGCCAATTCACCCCTCCACTTT. This gives the protein CASSQSETGANSPLHF.

The chain carries TRBV10-3 and TRBJ2-5; the D gene is possibly TRBD2 (5 bases). This CDR3 region has 13 residues. The V and J ends lost 7 bases and 1 base respectively, with 10 bases between them. Looked up from germline, CDR1 is ENHRY and CDR2 is SYGVKD. The DNA for the CDR3 is TGTGCCATCACAACGGGGATCCAAGAGACCCAGTACTTC. It encodes CAITTGIQETQYF.

In this sample, this clone turned up a few times. The chain uses TRBV18 and TRBJ1-1; D is perhaps TRBD1 (6 bases). Trimming removed 7 bases from V and 1 base from J, with 13 bases in between. The CDR3 is 14 residues long. The germline V gene encodes CDR1 KGHSH and CDR2 LQKENI. The CDR3 DNA follows: TGTGCCAGCTTGCCCACAGGGCGGAACACTGAAGCTTTCTTT. It encodes CASLPTGRNTEAFF.

The chain carries TRBV2 and TRBJ2-7; 7 bases agree with TRBD1. The germline V gene has CDR1 SNHLY and CDR2 FYNNEI. The trim removed 8 bases at V and 1 base at J, leaving 11 bases unmatched. The CDR3 loop spans 15 amino acids. CDR3 bases: TGTGCCAGCCGAAAAGGGTCGGGACAGTCCTACGAGCAGTACTTC. Translated, it gives CASRKGSGQSYEQYF.